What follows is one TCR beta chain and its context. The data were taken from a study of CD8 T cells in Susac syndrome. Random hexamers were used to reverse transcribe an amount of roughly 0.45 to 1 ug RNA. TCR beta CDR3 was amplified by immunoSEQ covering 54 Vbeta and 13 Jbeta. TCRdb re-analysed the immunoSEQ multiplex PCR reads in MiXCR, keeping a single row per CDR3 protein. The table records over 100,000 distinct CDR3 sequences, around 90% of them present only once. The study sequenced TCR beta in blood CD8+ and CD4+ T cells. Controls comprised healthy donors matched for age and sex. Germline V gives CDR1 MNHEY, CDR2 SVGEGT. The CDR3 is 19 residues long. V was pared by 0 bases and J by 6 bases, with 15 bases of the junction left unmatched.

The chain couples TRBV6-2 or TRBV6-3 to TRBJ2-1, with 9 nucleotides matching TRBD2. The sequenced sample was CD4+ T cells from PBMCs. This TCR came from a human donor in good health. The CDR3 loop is CASSYSVRPTSGNPNEQFF. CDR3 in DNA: TGTGCCAGCAGTTACTCTGTTCGGCCGACTAGCGGAAACCCCAATGAGCAGTTCTTC.